The clone carrying this T cell receptor (beta chain) was counted many times. Germline CDR1 is LGHDT and CDR2 is YNNKEL (reference sequence). With 4 bases removed from V and 5 bases from J, the gap between germline ends came to 12 bases. This CDR3 is 14 amino acids long. TCRdb ran MiXCR on the multiplex PCR reads and lists one entry per CDR3 protein. The repertoire has around 250,000 distinct CDR3 sequences, around 34% of them found once; the top ten carry 3% to 4%. Breast cancer patients provided tissue from their axillary draining lymph nodes. This record belongs to a study of breast tumors, draining lymph nodes, adjacent tissues.

V gene TRBV3-1 combines with J gene TRBJ1-5, with D uncertain. This receptor was taken from a female donor with breast cancer. Some clones in this sample may be carry-over from other donors' samples. The specimen was axillary lymph node tissue. This CDR3 reads CASSLRHKDQPQHF. The CDR3 coding sequence is TGTGCCAGCAGCCTCCGGCACAAAGATCAGCCCCAGCATTTT.